This TCR beta chain came from a study of shared clonotypes between healthy human individuals. Study as a whole: Donors were a couple of women and three men aged 18 to 49.

Study-wide points: Non-shared clonotypes showed lower generation probabilities than clonotypes common to all four donors.

This clone was observed once. The antigen is not known. In the study's own analysis: Filtering differed, since immunoSEQ gave only junction sequences and no quality scores. The table came from immunoSEQ multiplex PCR; TCRdb's copy has only in-frame clones and leaves some out. V, J and clone size derive from that table, while D and trimming were established from the DNA sequence. The sample contains under 200,000 clones, roughly 93% of which appear only once. This CDR3 comprises 14 residues. In germline, CDR1 is SQVTM, CDR2 ANQGSEA. V was trimmed by 3 bases and J by 1 base, leaving 12 bases between them.

The source material was naive CD4+ T cells sorted from blood. Indicated subset: CD45RA+ positively selected. The receptor was derived from a woman in her thirties in good health. This chain connects TRBV29-1 to TRBJ1-2; weak D call: TRBD1 (6 bases). The CDR3 region is CSVDDRRHNYGYTF. CDR3 nucleotides: TGCAGCGTTGACGACAGGCGACATAACTATGGCTACACCTTC. The full variable domain, with the rest looked up from reference TRBV29-1 and TRBJ1-2, is SAVISQKPSRDICQRGTSLTIQCQVDSQVTMMFWYRQQPGQSLTLIATANQGSEATYESGFVIDKFPISRPNLTFSTLTVSNMSPEDSSIYLCSVDDRRHNYGYTFGSGTRLTVV.